The 4 T cell receptor beta chains listed next were all sequenced from one sample in a study of T cell responses to AZD1222 COVID-19 vaccine. The method was immunoSEQ multiplex PCR; TCRdb's version includes in-frame clones alone and lacks a portion of them. The sample lists roughly 120,000 clones, around 90% occurring once. The sequencing here drew on peripheral blood, taken 28 days after the second AZD1222 dose. These receptor sequences come from an adult who received the AZD1222 COVID-19 vaccine.

The chain combines TRBV18 with TRBJ2-2, with D uncertain. From germline, CDR1 is KGHSH and CDR2 LQKENI. The CDR3 is 16 residues long. The V end lost 5 bases, the J end lost 0 bases, and 13 bases lay between the germline ends. CDR3: CASSAIGRSNTGELFF. The CDR3 bases are TGTGCCAGCTCAGCGATCGGACGGTCGAACACCGGGGAGCTGTTTTTT.

The chain carries TRBV12-3 or TRBV12-4 and TRBJ1-5; D is unresolved. The V end was cut by 6 bases, the J end by 4 bases, with 7 bases between. This CDR3 contains 12 residues. The CDR3 DNA reads as TGTGCCAGCAGGGAGGGAAATCAGCCCCAGCATTTT. This gives the protein CASREGNQPQHF.

This sequence joins TRBV6-5 and TRBJ2-7; no clear D gene. Germline V lookup: CDR1 MNHEY, CDR2 SVGAGI. V lost 7 bases and J 0 bases, leaving 7 bases between the germline ends. The CDR3 is 12 residues long. This CDR3 reads CASMGNSYEQYF. CDR3 sequence (DNA): TGTGCCAGCATGGGCAACTCCTACGAGCAGTACTTC.

The CDR3 sequence: CASSQGDRGANNEQFF. CDR3 DNA sequence: TGTGCCAGCAGCCAAGGCGACAGGGGGGCGAACAATGAGCAGTTCTTC. The V and J genes are TRBV3-1 (or the pseudogene TRBV3-2) and TRBJ2-1; TRBD1 aligns across 9 bases. With 1 base clipped from V and 5 bases from J, the junction kept 6 bases outside the gene matches. Germline-derived CDR1 and CDR2 are LGHDT and YNNKEL (reference sequence). The CDR3 is 16 residues long.